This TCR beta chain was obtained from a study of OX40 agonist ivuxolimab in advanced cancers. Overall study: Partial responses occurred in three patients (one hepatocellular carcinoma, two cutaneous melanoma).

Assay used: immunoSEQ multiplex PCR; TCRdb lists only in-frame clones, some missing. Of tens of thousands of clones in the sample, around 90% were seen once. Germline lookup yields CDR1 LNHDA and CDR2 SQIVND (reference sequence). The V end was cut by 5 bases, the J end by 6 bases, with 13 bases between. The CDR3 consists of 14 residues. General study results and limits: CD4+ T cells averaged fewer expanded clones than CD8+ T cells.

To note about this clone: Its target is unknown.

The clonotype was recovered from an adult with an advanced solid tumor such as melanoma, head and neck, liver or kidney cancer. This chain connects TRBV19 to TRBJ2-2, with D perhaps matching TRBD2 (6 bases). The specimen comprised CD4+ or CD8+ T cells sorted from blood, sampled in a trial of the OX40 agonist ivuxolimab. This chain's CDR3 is CASSRVGGSGELFF. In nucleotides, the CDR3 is TGTGCCAGTAGTCGGGTGGGGGGATCCGGGGAGCTGTTTTTT.